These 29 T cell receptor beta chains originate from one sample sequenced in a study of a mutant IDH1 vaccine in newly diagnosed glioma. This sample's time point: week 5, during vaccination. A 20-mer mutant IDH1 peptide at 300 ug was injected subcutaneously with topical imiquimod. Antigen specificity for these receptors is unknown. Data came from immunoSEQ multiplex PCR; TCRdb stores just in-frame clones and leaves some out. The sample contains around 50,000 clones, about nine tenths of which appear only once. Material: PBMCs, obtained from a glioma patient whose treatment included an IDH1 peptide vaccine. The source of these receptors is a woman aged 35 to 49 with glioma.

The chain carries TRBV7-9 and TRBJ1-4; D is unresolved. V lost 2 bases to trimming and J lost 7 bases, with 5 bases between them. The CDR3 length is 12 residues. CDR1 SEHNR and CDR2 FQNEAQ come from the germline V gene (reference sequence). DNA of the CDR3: TGTGCCAGCAGCTTATCACGTGAAAAACTGTTTTTT. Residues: CASSLSREKLFF.

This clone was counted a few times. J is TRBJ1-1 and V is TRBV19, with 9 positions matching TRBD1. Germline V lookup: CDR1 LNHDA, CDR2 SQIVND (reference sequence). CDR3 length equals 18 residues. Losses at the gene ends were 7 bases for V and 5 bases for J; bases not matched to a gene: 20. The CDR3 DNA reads TGTGCCAGTAATTTAGCGGGAACAGGGGGCTCCCTTCGTACTGAAGCTTTCTTT. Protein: CASNLAGTGGSLRTEAFF. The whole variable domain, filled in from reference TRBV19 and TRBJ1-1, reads DGGITQSPKYLFRKEGQNVTLSCEQNLNHDAMYWYRQDPGQGLRLIYYSQIVNDFQKGDIAEGYSVSREKKESFPLTVTSAQKNPTAFYLCASNLAGTGGSLRTEAFFGQGTRLTVV.

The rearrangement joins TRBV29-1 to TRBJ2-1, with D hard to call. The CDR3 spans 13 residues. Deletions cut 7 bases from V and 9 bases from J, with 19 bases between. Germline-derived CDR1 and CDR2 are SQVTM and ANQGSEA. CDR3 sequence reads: CSAPLSLGGEQFF. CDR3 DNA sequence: TGCAGCGCCCCACTTAGCCTGGGCGGTGAGCAGTTCTTC.

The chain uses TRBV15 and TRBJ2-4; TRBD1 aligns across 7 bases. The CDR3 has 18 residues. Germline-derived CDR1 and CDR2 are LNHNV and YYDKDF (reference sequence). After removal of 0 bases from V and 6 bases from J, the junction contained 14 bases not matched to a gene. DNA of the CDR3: TGTGCCACCAGCAGAGACCCCCGTAGACAGGGTCATGGAAACATTCAGTACTTC. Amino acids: CATSRDPRRQGHGNIQYF.

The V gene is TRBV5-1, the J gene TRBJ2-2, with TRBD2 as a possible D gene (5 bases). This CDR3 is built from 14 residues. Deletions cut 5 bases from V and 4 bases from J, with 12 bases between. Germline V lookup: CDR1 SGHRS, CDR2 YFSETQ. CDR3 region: CASRSGWVTGELFF. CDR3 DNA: TGCGCCAGCAGGTCGGGATGGGTCACCGGGGAGCTGTTTTTT.

CDR3 residues: CASSEAAGGTDTQYF. DNA of the CDR3: TGTGCCAGCAGTGAAGCAGCGGGGGGCACAGATACGCAGTATTTT. The V call is TRBV6-1, the J call TRBJ2-3; TRBD2 matches 8 bases. The CDR3 runs to 15 residues. With V trimmed by 0 bases and J by 1 base, 0 bases remained unmatched. The germline gives CDR1 MNHNS, CDR2 SASEGT.

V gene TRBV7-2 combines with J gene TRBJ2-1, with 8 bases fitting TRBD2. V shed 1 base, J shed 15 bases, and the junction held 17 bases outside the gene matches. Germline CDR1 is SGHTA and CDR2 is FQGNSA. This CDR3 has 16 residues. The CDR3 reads CASSLGVHAQRESRFF. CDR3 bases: TGTGCCAGCAGCTTAGGTGTACACGCCCAGCGGGAGAGTCGGTTCTTC.

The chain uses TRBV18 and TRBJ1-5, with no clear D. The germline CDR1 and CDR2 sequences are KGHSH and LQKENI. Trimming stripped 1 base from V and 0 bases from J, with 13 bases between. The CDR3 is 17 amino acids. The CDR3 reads CASSPLGVANSNQPQHF. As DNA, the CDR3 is TGTGCCAGCTCACCACTTGGTGTAGCAAATAGCAATCAGCCCCAGCATTTT.

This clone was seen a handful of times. The CDR3 sequence: CASSKTQGVEAFF. As DNA, the CDR3 is TGTGCCAGCAGCAAAACCCAAGGGGTGGAAGCTTTCTTT. The chain carries TRBV2 and TRBJ1-1, with D tentatively TRBD1 (5 bases). CDR3 length equals 13 residues. Germline values: CDR1 SNHLY, CDR2 FYNNEI. V shed 6 bases and J shed 8 bases, with 16 bases lying between them. The complete variable domain, with remaining parts taken from reference TRBV2 and TRBJ1-1, reads EPEVTQTPSHQVTQMGQEVILRCVPISNHLYFYWYRQILGQKVEFLVSFYNNEISEKSEIFDDQFSVERPDGSNFTLKIRSTKLEDSAMYFCASSKTQGVEAFFGQGTRLTVV.

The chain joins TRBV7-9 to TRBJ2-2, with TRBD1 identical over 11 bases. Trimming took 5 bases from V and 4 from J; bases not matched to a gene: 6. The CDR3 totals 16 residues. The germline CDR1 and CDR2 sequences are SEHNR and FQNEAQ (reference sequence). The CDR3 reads CASSRRTGGGTGELFF. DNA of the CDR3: TGTGCCAGCAGCAGAAGGACAGGGGGCGGCACCGGGGAGCTGTTTTTT.

CDR3 sequence: CASSHGYTDTQYF. The CDR3 region has the DNA TGCGCCAGCAGCCACGGATACACAGATACGCAGTATTTT. The gene calls are TRBV5-1 and TRBJ2-3; the D is unclear. The CDR3 loop spans 13 amino acids. Germline V gene lookup returns CDR1 SGHRS and CDR2 YFSETQ. The V end lost 4 bases, the J end lost 2 bases, and 8 bases lay between the germline ends.

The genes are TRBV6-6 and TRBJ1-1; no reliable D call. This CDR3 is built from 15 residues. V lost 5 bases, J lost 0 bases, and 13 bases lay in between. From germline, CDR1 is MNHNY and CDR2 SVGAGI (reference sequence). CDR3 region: CASSQSRVMNTEAFF. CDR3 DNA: TGTGCCAGCAGTCAAAGTAGGGTTATGAACACTGAAGCTTTCTTT.

This CDR3 reads CAISGEGVRQPQHF. CDR3 nucleotide sequence: TGTGCCATCAGTGGGGAGGGGGTTAGACAGCCCCAGCATTTT. This chain connects TRBV10-3 to TRBJ1-5, with D maybe TRBD1 (6 bases). CDR3 size: 14 residues. Trimming pared 4 bases from V and 7 bases from J, leaving 14 bases between. Germline lookup yields CDR1 ENHRY and CDR2 SYGVKD.

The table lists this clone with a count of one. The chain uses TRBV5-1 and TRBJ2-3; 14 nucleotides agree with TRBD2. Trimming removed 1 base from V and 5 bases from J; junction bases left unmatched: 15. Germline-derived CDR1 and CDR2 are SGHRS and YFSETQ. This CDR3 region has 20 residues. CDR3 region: CASSLFRGEGLAGVQDTQYF. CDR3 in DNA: TGCGCCAGCAGCTTGTTCAGGGGAGAGGGACTAGCGGGAGTCCAAGATACGCAGTATTTT.

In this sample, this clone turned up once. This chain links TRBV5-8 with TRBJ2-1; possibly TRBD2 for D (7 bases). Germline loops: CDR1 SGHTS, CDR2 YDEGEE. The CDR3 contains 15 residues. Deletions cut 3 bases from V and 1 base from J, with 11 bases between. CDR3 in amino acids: CASSSGGRSYNEQFF. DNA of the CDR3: TGTGCCAGCAGCTCCGGGGGGCGATCCTACAATGAGCAGTTCTTC. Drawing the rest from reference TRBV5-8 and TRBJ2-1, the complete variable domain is EAGVTQSPTHLIKTRGQQATLRCSPISGHTSVYWYQQALGLGLQFLLWYDEGEERNRGNFPPRFSGRQFPNYSSELNVNALELEDSALYLCASSSGGRSYNEQFFGPGTRLTVL.

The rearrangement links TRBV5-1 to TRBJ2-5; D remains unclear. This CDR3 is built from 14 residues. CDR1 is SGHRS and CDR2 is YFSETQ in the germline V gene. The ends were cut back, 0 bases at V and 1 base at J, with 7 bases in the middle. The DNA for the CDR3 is TGCGCCAGCAGCTTGGTTGGCAGCCAAGAGACCCAGTACTTC. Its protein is CASSLVGSQETQYF. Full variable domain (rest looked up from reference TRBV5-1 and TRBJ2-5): KAGVTQTPRYLIKTRGQQVTLSCSPISGHRSVSWYQQTPGQGLQFLFEYFSETQRNKGNFPGRFSGRQFSNSRSEMNVSTLELGDSALYLCASSLVGSQETQYFGPGTRLLVL.

The CDR3 loop is CASSPQGNTEAFF. The CDR3, as DNA: TGTGCCAGCAGCCCACAGGGGAACACTGAAGCTTTCTTT. The rearrangement uses TRBV7-2 and TRBJ1-1, with D possibly TRBD1 on 6 matching bases. V gave up 5 bases and J gave up 1 base, with 8 bases separating them. Germline assignment: CDR1 SGHTA and CDR2 FQGNSA. The length of the CDR3 is 13 residues.

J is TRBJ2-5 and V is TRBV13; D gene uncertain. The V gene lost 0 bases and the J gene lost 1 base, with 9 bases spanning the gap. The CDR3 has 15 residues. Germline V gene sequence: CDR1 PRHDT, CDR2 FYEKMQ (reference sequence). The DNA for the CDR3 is TGTGCCAGCAGCTTAGGGCGAGGATTCCAAGAGACCCAGTACTTC. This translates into CASSLGRGFQETQYF. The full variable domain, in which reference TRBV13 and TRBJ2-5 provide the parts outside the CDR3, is AAGVIQSPRHLIKEKRETATLKCYPIPRHDTVYWYQQGPGQDPQFLISFYEKMQSDKGSIPDRFSAQQFSDYHSELNMSSLELGDSALYFCASSLGRGFQETQYFGPGTRLLVL.

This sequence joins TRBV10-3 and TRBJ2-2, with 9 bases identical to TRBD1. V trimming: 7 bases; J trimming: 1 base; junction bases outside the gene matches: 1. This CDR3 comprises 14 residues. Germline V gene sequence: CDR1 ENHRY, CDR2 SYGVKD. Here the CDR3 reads CAIMDRGNTGELFF. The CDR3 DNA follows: TGTGCCATCATGGACAGGGGGAACACCGGGGAGCTGTTTTTT.

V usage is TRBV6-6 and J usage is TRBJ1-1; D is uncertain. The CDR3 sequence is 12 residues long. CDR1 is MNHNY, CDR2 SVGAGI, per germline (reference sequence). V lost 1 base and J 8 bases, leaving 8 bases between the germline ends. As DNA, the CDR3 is TGTGCCAGCAGTTACTATGAATCGGAAGCTTTCTTT. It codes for CASSYYESEAFF.

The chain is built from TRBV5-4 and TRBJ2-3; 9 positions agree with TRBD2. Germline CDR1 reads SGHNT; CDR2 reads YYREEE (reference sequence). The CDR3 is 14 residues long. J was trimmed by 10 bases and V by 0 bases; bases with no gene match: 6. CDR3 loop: CASSLERGAAAQYF. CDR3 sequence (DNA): TGTGCCAGCAGCTTGGAGCGGGGGGCCGCGGCGCAGTATTTT.

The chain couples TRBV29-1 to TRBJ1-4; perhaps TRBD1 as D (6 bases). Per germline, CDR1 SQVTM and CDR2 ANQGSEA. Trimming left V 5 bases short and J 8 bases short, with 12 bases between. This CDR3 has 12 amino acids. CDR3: CSVLGAREKLFF. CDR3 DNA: TGCAGCGTTCTGGGGGCGCGGGAAAAACTGTTTTTT.

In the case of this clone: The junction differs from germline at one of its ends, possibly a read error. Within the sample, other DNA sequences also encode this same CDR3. The CDR3 reads CASSDDRGTEAFF. As DNA, the CDR3 is TGTGCCAGCTCTGACGACAGGGGCACTGAGGCTTTCTTT. V gene TRBV18 combines with J gene TRBJ1-1; 8 bases align to TRBD1. The CDR3 has 13 residues. The germline V gene encodes CDR1 KGHSH and CDR2 LQKENI.

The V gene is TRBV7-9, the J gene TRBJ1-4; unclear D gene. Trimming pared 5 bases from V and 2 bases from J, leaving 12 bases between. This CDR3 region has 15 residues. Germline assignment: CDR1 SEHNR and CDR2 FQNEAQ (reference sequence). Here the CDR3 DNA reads TGTGCCAGCAGCCTGAGCGACTTTACTAATGAAAAACTGTTTTTT. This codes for CASSLSDFTNEKLFF.

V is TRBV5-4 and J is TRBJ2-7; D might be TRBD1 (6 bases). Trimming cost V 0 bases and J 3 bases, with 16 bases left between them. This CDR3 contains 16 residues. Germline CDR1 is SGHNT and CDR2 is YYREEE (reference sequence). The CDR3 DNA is TGTGCCAGCAGCTTGGCCCTAGGGACAAAGAACTACGAGCAGTACTTC. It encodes CASSLALGTKNYEQYF.

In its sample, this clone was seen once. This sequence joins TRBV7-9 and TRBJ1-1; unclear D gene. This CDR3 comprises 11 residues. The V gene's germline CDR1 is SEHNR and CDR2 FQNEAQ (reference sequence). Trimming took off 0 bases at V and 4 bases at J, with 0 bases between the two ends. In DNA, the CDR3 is TGTGCCAGCAGCTTAGCCACTGAAGCTTTCTTT. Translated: CASSLATEAFF. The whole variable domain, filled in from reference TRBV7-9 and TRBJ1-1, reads DTGVSQNPRHKITKRGQNVTFRCDPISEHNRLYWYRQTLGQGPEFLTYFQNEAQLEKSRLLSDRFSAERPKGSFSTLEIQRTEQGDSAMYLCASSLATEAFFGQGTRLTVV.

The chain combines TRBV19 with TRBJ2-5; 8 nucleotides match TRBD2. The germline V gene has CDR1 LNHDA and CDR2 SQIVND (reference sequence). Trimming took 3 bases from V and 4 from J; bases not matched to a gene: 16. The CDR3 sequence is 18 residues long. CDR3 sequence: CASSIGTRDRFRRETQYF. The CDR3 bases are TGTGCCAGTAGTATTGGGACTAGGGATAGATTCAGACGAGAGACCCAGTACTTC.

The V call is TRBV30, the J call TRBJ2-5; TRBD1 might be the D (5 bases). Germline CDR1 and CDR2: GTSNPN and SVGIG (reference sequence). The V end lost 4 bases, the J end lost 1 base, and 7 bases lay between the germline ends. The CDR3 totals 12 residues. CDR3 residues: CAWNRGQETQYF. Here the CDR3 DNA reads TGTGCCTGGAATAGGGGCCAAGAGACCCAGTACTTC. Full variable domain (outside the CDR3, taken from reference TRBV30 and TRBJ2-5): SQTIHQWPATLVQPVGSPLSLECTVEGTSNPNLYWYRQAAGRGLQLLFYSVGIGQISSEVPQNLSASRPQDRQFILSSKKLLLSDSGFYLCAWNRGQETQYFGPGTRLLVL.

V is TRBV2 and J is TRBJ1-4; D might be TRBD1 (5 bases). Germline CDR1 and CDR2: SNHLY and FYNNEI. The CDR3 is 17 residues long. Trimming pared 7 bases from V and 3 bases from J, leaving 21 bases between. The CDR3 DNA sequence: TGTGCCAGCAACCCTTGGACGGGAGGGGCGGCTAATGAAAAACTGTTTTTT. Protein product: CASNPWTGGAANEKLFF.